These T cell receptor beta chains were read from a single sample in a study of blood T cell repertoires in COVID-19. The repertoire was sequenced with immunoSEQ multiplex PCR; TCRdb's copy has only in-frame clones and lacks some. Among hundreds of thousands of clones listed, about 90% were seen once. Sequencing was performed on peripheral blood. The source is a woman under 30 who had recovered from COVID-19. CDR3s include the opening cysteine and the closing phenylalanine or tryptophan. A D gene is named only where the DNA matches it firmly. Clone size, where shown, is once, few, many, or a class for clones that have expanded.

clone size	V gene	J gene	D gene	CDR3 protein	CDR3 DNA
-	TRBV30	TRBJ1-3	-	CAWSALSRGNTIYF	TGTGCCTGGAGTGCACTTTCCCGCGGAAACACCATATATTTT
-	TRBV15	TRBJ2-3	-	CATSDGIVGTDTQYF	TGTGCCACCAGCGACGGGATAGTTGGCACAGATACGCAGTATTTT
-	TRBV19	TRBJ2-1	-	CASSVGSGAGEQFF	TGTGCCAGTAGTGTAGGCTCAGGGGCCGGGGAGCAGTTCTTC
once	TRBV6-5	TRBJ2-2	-	CASKGLGELFF	TGTGCCAGCAAGGGGCTCGGGGAGCTGTTTTTT
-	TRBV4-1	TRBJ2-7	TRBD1	CASSQEGTGFLEQYF	TGCGCCAGCAGCCAAGAAGGGACAGGGTTCCTCGAGCAGTACTTC
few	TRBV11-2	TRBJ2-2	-	CASSFPPGVTGELFF	TGTGCCAGCAGCTTTCCCCCAGGGGTCACCGGGGAGCTGTTTTTT
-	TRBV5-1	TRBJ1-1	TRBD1	CASQGTAHTEAFF	TGCGCCAGCCAAGGGACAGCCCACACTGAAGCTTTCTTT
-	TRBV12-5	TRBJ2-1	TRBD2	CASGLGTPTSGRLNEQFF	TGTGCTAGTGGTTTGGGAACCCCGACTAGCGGGAGGTTGAATGAGCAGTTCTTC
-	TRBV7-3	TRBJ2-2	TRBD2	CASSLFLAGAAGGELFF	TGTGCCAGCAGCTTATTTCTAGCGGGAGCGGCCGGCGGGGAGCTGTTTTTT
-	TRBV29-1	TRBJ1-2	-	CSVEWRQAGGYTF	TGCAGCGTTGAATGGCGCCAGGCGGGTGGCTACACCTTC
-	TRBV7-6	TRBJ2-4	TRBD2	CASSFSLAGGGGIQYF	TGTGCCAGCAGCTTTTCGCTAGCGGGAGGTGGGGGCATTCAGTACTTC
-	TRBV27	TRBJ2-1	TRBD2	CASSSGLAGDNEQFF	TGTGCCAGCAGCAGCGGACTAGCGGGGGACAATGAGCAGTTCTTC
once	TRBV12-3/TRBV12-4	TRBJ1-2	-	CASTSLGVYGYTF	TGTGCCAGCACCAGCCTCGGGGTCTATGGCTACACCTTC
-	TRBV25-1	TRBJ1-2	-	CASSDSLTGPKPYGYTF	TGTGCCAGCAGTGACAGTCTGACAGGACCAAAACCCTATGGCTACACCTTC
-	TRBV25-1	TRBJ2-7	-	CASSDRTYEQYF	TGTGCCAGCAGTGACAGAACATACGAGCAGTACTTC
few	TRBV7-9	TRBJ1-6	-	CASSTTGSDSPLHF	TGTGCCAGCAGCACAACAGGGTCAGATTCACCCCTCCACTTT
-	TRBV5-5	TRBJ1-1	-	CASSLGQQNTEAFF	TGTGCCAGCAGCCTGGGACAACAGAACACTGAAGCTTTCTTT
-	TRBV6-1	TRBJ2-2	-	CASSPAPGSGELFF	TGTGCCAGCAGTCCGGCCCCAGGGTCCGGGGAGCTGTTTTTT
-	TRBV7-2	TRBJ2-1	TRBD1	CASSLEGAKYNEQFF	TGTGCCAGCAGCTTAGAGGGGGCAAAGTACAATGAGCAGTTCTTC
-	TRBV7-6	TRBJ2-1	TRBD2	CASSSLAGGPGNEQFF	TGTGCCAGCAGCTCACTAGCGGGAGGGCCGGGAAATGAGCAGTTCTTC
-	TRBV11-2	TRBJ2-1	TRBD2	CASSPSSGRANEQFF	TGTGCCAGCAGCCCTTCTAGCGGGAGGGCAAATGAGCAGTTCTTC
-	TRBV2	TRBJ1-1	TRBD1	CASSGDSVYITEAFF	TGTGCCAGCAGTGGGGACAGCGTCTATATCACTGAAGCTTTCTTT
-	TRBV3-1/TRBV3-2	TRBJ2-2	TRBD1	CASSRSGQSTGELFF	TGTGCCAGCAGCCGTTCGGGACAGTCCACCGGGGAGCTGTTTTTT
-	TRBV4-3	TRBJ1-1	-	CASSQDSDTEAFF	TGCGCCAGCAGCCAAGATTCAGACACTGAAGCTTTCTTT
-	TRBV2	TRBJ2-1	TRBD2	CASRKVAGDHEQFF	TGTGCCAGCAGGAAAGTAGCGGGAGATCATGAGCAGTTCTTC
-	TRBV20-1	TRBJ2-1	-	CSAIWGPQQFF	TGCAGTGCTATTTGGGGGCCCCAGCAGTTCTTC
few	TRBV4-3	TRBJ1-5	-	CASSPNRDGWQPQHF	TGCGCCAGCAGCCCTAACAGGGACGGTTGGCAGCCCCAGCATTTT
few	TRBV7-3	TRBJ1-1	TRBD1	CASSPDGQGAGEAFF	TGTGCCAGCAGCCCTGATGGACAGGGGGCTGGTGAAGCTTTCTTT
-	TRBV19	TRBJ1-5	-	CASSTDRGGSNQPQHF	TGTGCCAGTAGTACCGACCGGGGGGGGAGTAATCAGCCCCAGCATTTT
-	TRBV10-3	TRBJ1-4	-	CAISESNRVEGEKLFF	TGTGCCATCAGTGAGTCCAACAGGGTGGAAGGCGAAAAACTGTTTTTT
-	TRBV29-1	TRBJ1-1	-	CSVENRENTEAFF	TGCAGCGTTGAGAACAGGGAGAACACTGAAGCTTTCTTT
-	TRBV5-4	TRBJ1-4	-	CASSLEGRNEKLFF	TGTGCCAGCAGCTTGGAGGGGAGGAATGAAAAACTGTTTTTT
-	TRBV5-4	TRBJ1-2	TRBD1	CASSTQGYGYTF	TGTGCCAGCAGCACACAGGGGTATGGCTACACCTTC
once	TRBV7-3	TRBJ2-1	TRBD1	CASSLRTGTGWGNEQFF	TGTGCCAGCAGCTTAAGGACCGGGACAGGCTGGGGGAATGAGCAGTTCTTC
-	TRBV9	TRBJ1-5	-	CASSGTGPILPQHF	TGTGCCAGCAGCGGTACTGGGCCGATTTTGCCCCAGCATTTT
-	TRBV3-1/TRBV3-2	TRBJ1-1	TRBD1	CASSQEGQGNTEAFF	TGTGCCAGCAGCCAAGAAGGACAGGGGAACACTGAAGCTTTCTTT
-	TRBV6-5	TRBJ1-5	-	CASSGLSNQPQHF	TGTGCCAGCAGCGGACTGAGCAATCAGCCCCAGCATTTT
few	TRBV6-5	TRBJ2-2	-	CATTRDTSNTGELFF	TGTGCCACCACTCGGGACACTTCGAACACCGGGGAGCTGTTTTTT
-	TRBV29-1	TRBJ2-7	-	CSVRGGSYEQYF	TGCAGCGTTCGAGGAGGGAGCTACGAGCAGTACTTC
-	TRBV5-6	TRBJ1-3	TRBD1	CASSLLQGNTIYF	TGTGCCAGCAGCCTCCTACAGGGGAACACCATATATTTT
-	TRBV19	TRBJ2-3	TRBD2	CASSIGDGRGTDTQYF	TGTGCCAGTAGTATAGGTGACGGGAGGGGCACAGATACGCAGTATTTT
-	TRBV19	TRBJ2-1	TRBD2	CASSMAGGINEQFF	TGTGCCAGTAGTATGGCGGGAGGAATCAATGAGCAGTTCTTC
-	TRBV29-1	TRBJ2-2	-	CSVWDSNTGELFF	TGCAGCGTTTGGGACTCCAACACCGGGGAGCTGTTTTTT
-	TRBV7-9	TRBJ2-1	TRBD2	CASSLGGRDEQFF	TGTGCCAGCAGCTTAGGCGGGAGGGATGAGCAGTTCTTC
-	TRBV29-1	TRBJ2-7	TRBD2	CSVVLAGRYEQYF	TGCAGCGTTGTACTAGCGGGACGGTACGAGCAGTACTTC
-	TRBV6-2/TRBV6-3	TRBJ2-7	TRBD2	CASSKPGLADYEQYF	TGTGCCAGCAGTAAACCGGGACTAGCGGATTACGAGCAGTACTTC
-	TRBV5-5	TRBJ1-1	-	CASSLDQGLRAFF	TGTGCCAGCAGCTTGGACCAGGGCCTGAGGGCTTTCTTT
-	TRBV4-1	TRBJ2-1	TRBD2	CASSVLAGDSYNEQFF	TGCGCCAGCAGCGTACTAGCGGGAGATTCTTACAATGAGCAGTTCTTC
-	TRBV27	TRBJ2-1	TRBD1	CASSLPGTGYNEQFF	TGTGCCAGCAGTTTACCCGGGACAGGGTACAATGAGCAGTTCTTC
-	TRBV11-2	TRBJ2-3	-	CASSLDGMDTDTQYF	TGTGCCAGCAGCTTAGACGGGATGGACACAGATACGCAGTATTTT
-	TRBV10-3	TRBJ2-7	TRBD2	CAISDIAGAGYEQYF	TGTGCCATCAGTGATATTGCGGGAGCGGGCTACGAGCAGTACTTC
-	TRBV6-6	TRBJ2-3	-	CASSRDLGTDTQYF	TGTGCCAGCAGCCGGGACTTAGGCACAGATACGCAGTATTTT
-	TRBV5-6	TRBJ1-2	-	CASSLGEGTNYGYTF	TGTGCCAGCAGCTTGGGGGAGGGCACTAACTATGGCTACACCTTC
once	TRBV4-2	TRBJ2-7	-	CASSQPGVNDEQYF	TGTGCCAGCAGCCAACCGGGGGTGAACGACGAGCAGTACTTC
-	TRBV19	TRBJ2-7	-	CASSIGQGGEQYF	TGTGCCAGTAGTATAGGGCAGGGGGGCGAGCAGTACTTC